These T cell receptor beta chains were read from a single sample in a study of cytomegalovirus exposure and HLA in healthy donors. The table came from immunoSEQ multiplex PCR; TCRdb's copy has only in-frame clones and leaves some out. The sample consists of over 110,000 clones, roughly 80% of them appearing once. The specimen was PBMCs. The receptor source for this set is a man younger than 35 in good health and CMV-seronegative. CDR3s include the opening cysteine and the closing phenylalanine or tryptophan. The order of the fields is clone size, V gene, J gene, D gene, CDR3 DNA, CDR3 protein. D genes are given only for firm matches. Rows may omit the clone size; those that give it use once, few, many or a size class.

clone_size: .; v_call: TRBV27; j_call: TRBJ1-6; d_call: TRBD1; cdr3_nt: TGTGCCAGCAGTTTAGGACAGACAGGGGCCTATAATTCACCCCTCCACTTT; cdr3_aa: CASSLGQTGAYNSPLHF
clone_size: .; v_call: TRBV5-5; j_call: TRBJ1-5; d_call: .; cdr3_nt: TGTGCCAGCAGCTTGGGCAGGGGAAGCAATCAGCCCCAGCATTTT; cdr3_aa: CASSLGRGSNQPQHF
clone_size: .; v_call: TRBV30; j_call: TRBJ2-7; d_call: .; cdr3_nt: TGTGCAGCCCTAAGGAGTTCCTCCTACGAGCAGTACTTC; cdr3_aa: CAALRSSSYEQYF
clone_size: .; v_call: TRBV11-3; j_call: TRBJ2-2; d_call: .; cdr3_nt: TGTGCCAGCAGCTTAAAAGGCCCGGGAGAGCTGTTTTTT; cdr3_aa: CASSLKGPGELFF
clone_size: once; v_call: TRBV2; j_call: TRBJ2-5; d_call: .; cdr3_nt: TGTGCCAGCAGTGGAGATATTGCGGGTCAAGAGACCCAGTACTTC; cdr3_aa: CASSGDIAGQETQYF
clone_size: .; v_call: TRBV10-3; j_call: TRBJ1-3; d_call: TRBD1; cdr3_nt: TGTGCCCTAAGGGGGACAGGACCCCTTACTGGAAACACCACATATTTT; cdr3_aa: CALRGTGPLTGNTTYF
clone_size: .; v_call: TRBV5-1; j_call: TRBJ1-4; d_call: .; cdr3_nt: TGCGCCAGCAGCGAAGGACAGCCCAATGAAAAACTGTTTTTT; cdr3_aa: CASSEGQPNEKLFF
clone_size: once; v_call: TRBV7-9; j_call: TRBJ1-5; d_call: TRBD1; cdr3_nt: TGTGCCAGCAGCGACGGGACAGGGGATCAGCCCCAGCATTTT; cdr3_aa: CASSDGTGDQPQHF
clone_size: few; v_call: TRBV29-1; j_call: TRBJ1-5; d_call: TRBD1; cdr3_nt: TGCAGCGCAGCCACAGGGGCAGATCAGCCCCAGCATTTT; cdr3_aa: CSAATGADQPQHF
clone_size: .; v_call: TRBV7-2; j_call: TRBJ2-1; d_call: .; cdr3_nt: TGTGCCAGCAGCTCCGGTGGCTACAATGAGCAGTTCTTC; cdr3_aa: CASSSGGYNEQFF
clone_size: few; v_call: TRBV4-3; j_call: TRBJ1-1; d_call: .; cdr3_nt: TGCGCCAGCAGCCAAGCGGCCCAGGGATACACTGAAGCTTTCTTT; cdr3_aa: CASSQAAQGYTEAFF
clone_size: .; v_call: TRBV18; j_call: TRBJ2-7; d_call: TRBD1; cdr3_nt: TGTGCCAGCTCACCACCGGACAGGGCAAACGCCTACGAGCAGTACTTC; cdr3_aa: CASSPPDRANAYEQYF
clone_size: .; v_call: TRBV2; j_call: TRBJ1-4; d_call: .; cdr3_nt: TGTGCCAGCAGTTCATACGGACAGCATCCTAAGGGGAGTAATGAAAAACTGCTTTTT; cdr3_aa: CASSSYGQHPKGSNEKLLF
clone_size: few; v_call: TRBV7-8; j_call: TRBJ2-7; d_call: .; cdr3_nt: TGTGCCAGCACCCCTCTTACTTCCCGCTCCTACGAGCAGTACTTC; cdr3_aa: CASTPLTSRSYEQYF
clone_size: once; v_call: TRBV9; j_call: TRBJ2-1; d_call: TRBD2; cdr3_nt: TGTGCCAGCAGCGCTAGCGGGGCCCCCTACAATGAGCAGTTCTTC; cdr3_aa: CASSASGAPYNEQFF
clone_size: .; v_call: TRBV7-2; j_call: TRBJ2-7; d_call: .; cdr3_nt: TGTGCCAGCAGCTTGCAGGGCTACGAGCAGTACTTC; cdr3_aa: CASSLQGYEQYF
clone_size: few; v_call: TRBV29-1; j_call: TRBJ2-1; d_call: .; cdr3_nt: TGCAGCGTTAATACAGGGAGCGCCTACAATGAGCAGTTCTTC; cdr3_aa: CSVNTGSAYNEQFF
clone_size: .; v_call: TRBV7-9; j_call: TRBJ2-7; d_call: .; cdr3_nt: TGTTCCAGCAGCAACCGGACACCTCCCTACGAGCAGTACTTC; cdr3_aa: CSSSNRTPPYEQYF
clone_size: few; v_call: TRBV4-1; j_call: TRBJ1-1; d_call: .; cdr3_nt: TGCGCCAGCAGCCGGGGAGGGGGGACTGAAGCTTTCTTT; cdr3_aa: CASSRGGGTEAFF
clone_size: .; v_call: TRBV19; j_call: TRBJ1-5; d_call: .; cdr3_nt: TGTGCCAGTAGCAATTGGGGGGAAGGACAGCCCCAGCATTTT; cdr3_aa: CASSNWGEGQPQHF
clone_size: .; v_call: TRBV5-8; j_call: TRBJ1-1; d_call: .; cdr3_nt: TGTGCCAGCAGCTATCGCGGTGTGACTGAAGCTTTCTTT; cdr3_aa: CASSYRGVTEAFF
clone_size: .; v_call: TRBV4-3; j_call: TRBJ1-2; d_call: .; cdr3_nt: TGCGCCAGCAGCCAAGATGGATCCGGGGTAAACTATGGCTACACCTTC; cdr3_aa: CASSQDGSGVNYGYTF
clone_size: .; v_call: TRBV5-6; j_call: TRBJ1-2; d_call: .; cdr3_nt: TGTGCCAGCAGCTTGTTCGGGATGGGGGGTATTTATGGCTACACCTTC; cdr3_aa: CASSLFGMGGIYGYTF
clone_size: .; v_call: TRBV18; j_call: TRBJ1-5; d_call: TRBD1; cdr3_nt: TGTGCCAGCTCCCACGACAGGGCTAGCAATCAGCCCCAGCATTTT; cdr3_aa: CASSHDRASNQPQHF
clone_size: .; v_call: TRBV5-4; j_call: TRBJ1-6; d_call: TRBD1; cdr3_nt: TGTGCCAGCAGCTTGGAATCTTGGCAGGGGGGTTCACCCCTCCACTTT; cdr3_aa: CASSLESWQGGSPLHF
clone_size: once; v_call: TRBV27; j_call: TRBJ2-1; d_call: TRBD1; cdr3_nt: TGTGCCAGCATGGAAGGGACAGGGGGCTCTGAGCAGTTCTTC; cdr3_aa: CASMEGTGGSEQFF
clone_size: .; v_call: TRBV30; j_call: TRBJ1-2; d_call: TRBD1; cdr3_nt: TGTGCCTGGAGTCCCCCGGGACAGACGATCTATGGCTACACCTTC; cdr3_aa: CAWSPPGQTIYGYTF
clone_size: .; v_call: TRBV19; j_call: TRBJ1-5; d_call: .; cdr3_nt: TGTGCCAGTACAGATTATTCCCGCGGGGGGGTGGGCAATCAGCCCCAGCATTTT; cdr3_aa: CASTDYSRGGVGNQPQHF
clone_size: .; v_call: TRBV11-2; j_call: TRBJ1-3; d_call: TRBD1; cdr3_nt: TGTGCCAGCAGCTTAGGTTGGGTGACAGGGGCCTCTGGAAACACCATATATTTT; cdr3_aa: CASSLGWVTGASGNTIYF
clone_size: .; v_call: TRBV7-9; j_call: TRBJ1-2; d_call: TRBD1; cdr3_nt: TGTTCCAGCAGCCTCTTCCGGGACAGGGGGCCTAACTATGGCTACACCTTC; cdr3_aa: CSSSLFRDRGPNYGYTF
clone_size: .; v_call: TRBV7-9; j_call: TRBJ1-2; d_call: TRBD1; cdr3_nt: TGTGCCAGCAGCCAGGACAGGGTAAAGAACTATGGCTACACCTTC; cdr3_aa: CASSQDRVKNYGYTF
clone_size: .; v_call: TRBV5-1; j_call: TRBJ2-2; d_call: TRBD1; cdr3_nt: TGCGCCAGCAGTTGGGACAGGGGGCGAAGCGGGGAGCTGTTTTTT; cdr3_aa: CASSWDRGRSGELFF
clone_size: few; v_call: TRBV30; j_call: TRBJ1-1; d_call: .; cdr3_nt: TGTGCCTGGAGTTACAGTATGAACACTGAAGCTTTCTTT; cdr3_aa: CAWSYSMNTEAFF
clone_size: .; v_call: TRBV5-1; j_call: TRBJ2-7; d_call: .; cdr3_nt: TGCGCCAGCAGCTTGGAGGGGGCCTACGAGCAGTACTTC; cdr3_aa: CASSLEGAYEQYF
clone_size: .; v_call: TRBV7-9; j_call: TRBJ2-7; d_call: TRBD1; cdr3_nt: TGTTCCAGCAGCTTAGGGGAGGACAGGGCCGGGGAGCAGTACTTC; cdr3_aa: CSSSLGEDRAGEQYF
clone_size: .; v_call: TRBV9; j_call: TRBJ2-3; d_call: TRBD2; cdr3_nt: TGTGCCAGCAGCGGGGGACTAGCGGGGGTCAGCACAGATACGCAGTATTTT; cdr3_aa: CASSGGLAGVSTDTQYF
clone_size: .; v_call: TRBV6-1; j_call: TRBJ2-5; d_call: .; cdr3_nt: TGTGCCAGCAGGGGGGAGGCGGGGGCAGGGACCCAGTACTTC; cdr3_aa: CASRGEAGAGTQYF
clone_size: .; v_call: TRBV2; j_call: TRBJ2-7; d_call: TRBD1; cdr3_nt: TGTGCCAGCAGCCGGGACAGGGGCGACGAGCAGTACTTC; cdr3_aa: CASSRDRGDEQYF
clone_size: .; v_call: TRBV7-2; j_call: TRBJ1-5; d_call: .; cdr3_nt: TGTGCCAGCAGTGAAACCCCCGGTCCCAATCAGCCCCAGCATTTT; cdr3_aa: CASSETPGPNQPQHF
clone_size: .; v_call: TRBV7-8; j_call: TRBJ2-2; d_call: TRBD1; cdr3_nt: TGTGCCAGCAGCAGAGCCTCAGGGGGCGCGGACACCGGGGAGCTGTTTTTT; cdr3_aa: CASSRASGGADTGELFF
clone_size: .; v_call: TRBV7-9; j_call: TRBJ1-2; d_call: .; cdr3_nt: TGTTCCAGCAGCTTCCCGGGACACCAAAACCGACCTGACTATGGCTACACCTTC; cdr3_aa: CSSSFPGHQNRPDYGYTF
clone_size: .; v_call: TRBV5-6; j_call: TRBJ1-2; d_call: .; cdr3_nt: TGTGCCAGCAGCTTGGTCGGGGGGCATGGCTACACCTTC; cdr3_aa: CASSLVGGHGYTF
clone_size: .; v_call: TRBV27; j_call: TRBJ1-4; d_call: .; cdr3_nt: TGTGCCAGCAGTTTATCTTCAGGGCTAGGTAATGAAAAACTGTTTTTT; cdr3_aa: CASSLSSGLGNEKLFF
clone_size: .; v_call: TRBV29-1; j_call: TRBJ1-4; d_call: TRBD1; cdr3_nt: TGCAGCGCTTTTACAGGGGTGACTAATGAAAAACTGTTTTTT; cdr3_aa: CSAFTGVTNEKLFF
clone_size: once; v_call: TRBV7-9; j_call: TRBJ1-3; d_call: TRBD1; cdr3_nt: TGTGCCAGCAGCTTTACAGGGGCTGGAAACACCATATATTTT; cdr3_aa: CASSFTGAGNTIYF